This TCR beta chain was sequenced during a study of cytomegalovirus exposure and HLA in healthy donors. Overall study findings and caveats: Sequencing likely generated an artifact that appeared as a cluster of highly shared sequence variants. CMV antigen specificity of a few CMV-associated chains was confirmed in vitro.

This CDR3 spans 19 amino acids. The V and J ends lost 1 base and 4 bases respectively, with 20 bases between them. CDR1 and CDR2 (germline): SGHVS, FNYEAQ. PCR primers comprised 60 Vbeta and 13 Jbeta primers. Here immunoSEQ multiplex PCR was the method, and the copy in TCRdb shows in-frame clones only, minus some. The profile shows 150,000 or so clones, around three quarters of them singletons. This clone was seen more than once but under ten times. Its antigen is not identified. The sequence was obtained from a woman in her 40s in good health and CMV-seronegative. V usage is TRBV7-6 and J usage is TRBJ2-6, with TRBD2 as a possible D gene (5 bases). Sequencing was performed on PBMCs. The CDR3 is CASSLGVRVLSSGANVLTF. The CDR3 DNA sequence: TGTGCCAGCAGCTTAGGCGTGCGGGTGCTAAGTTCGGGGGCCAACGTCCTGACTTTC.